One and the same sample provided the 26 T cell receptor beta chains below, sequenced in a study of T-cell reconstitution after alpha-beta-depleted transplantation in children. Preparation of the TCRbeta library was carried out with unique molecular identifiers. Each CDR3 protein is one row after TCRdb ran MiXCR on the PCR reads. The sample contains hundreds of thousands of distinct CDR3 sequences, roughly 16% of which appear only once. The source material was PBMCs, mostly from graft donor cells, sampled 360 days after TCRalphabeta/CD19-depleted stem cell transplant. The receptor source for this set is a male patient between 2 and 10 years old who had a stem cell transplant for acute lymphoblastic leukemia, so the T cells may come from the graft donor.

This clonotype appeared a few times. The chain uses TRBV28 and TRBJ2-1; D gene unclear. V was pared by 6 bases and J by 5 bases, with 2 bases between. The germline V gene encodes CDR1 MDHEN and CDR2 SYDVKM. The CDR3 length is 10 residues. The CDR3 DNA is TGTGCCAGCAGACACAATGAGCAGTTCTTC. This codes for CASRHNEQFF.

In its sample, this clonotype was seen a few times. The chain is built from TRBV5-1 and TRBJ2-2; TRBD2 is a possible D gene (5 bases). V gave up 0 bases and J gave up 5 bases, with 17 bases separating them. Germline values: CDR1 SGHRS, CDR2 YFSETQ. The CDR3 length is 17 residues. The chain's CDR3 is CASSLVGVLRATGELFF. The DNA for the CDR3 is TGCGCCAGCAGCTTGGTCGGGGTGTTGCGGGCGACCGGGGAGCTGTTTTTT.

The gene calls are TRBV4-3 and TRBJ2-3; TRBD2 agrees at 7 bases. V dropped 2 bases and J dropped 3; count of bases not matched to a gene: 8. The length of the CDR3 is 16 residues. The germline CDR1 and CDR2 sequences are LGHNA and YSLEER. The CDR3 sequence: CASSQWGGSGTDTQYF. As DNA, the CDR3 is TGCGCCAGCAGCCAATGGGGCGGGAGCGGGACAGATACGCAGTATTTT.

The J gene is TRBJ2-3, the V gene TRBV29-1; D is perhaps TRBD2 (5 bases). Looked up from germline, CDR1 is SQVTM and CDR2 is ANQGSEA. The CDR3 loop spans 14 amino acids. With 4 bases removed from V and 2 bases from J, the gap between germline ends came to 13 bases. Here the CDR3 reads CSVALRTPTDTQYF. CDR3 sequence (DNA): TGCAGCGTTGCCTTACGGACTCCCACAGATACGCAGTATTTT.

This clonotype was observed a few times. The chain recombines TRBV7-6 with TRBJ1-5; D gene uncertain. Germline V lookup: CDR1 SGHVS, CDR2 FNYEAQ. The CDR3 spans 15 residues. The V end was cut by 5 bases, the J end by 4 bases, with 15 bases between. In DNA form, the CDR3 reads TGTGCCAGCAGCCTTAGTGATACCACTAATCAGCCCCAGCATTTT. Its protein is CASSLSDTTNQPQHF.

This chain connects TRBV2 to TRBJ1-5, with a tentative D call TRBD1 (5 bases). V gave up 3 bases and J gave up 6 bases, with 15 bases separating them. Germline CDR1 reads SNHLY; CDR2 reads FYNNEI. CDR3 size: 15 residues. In DNA form, the CDR3 reads TGTGCCAGCAGTGACCCTCGGGACTTAAGTCAGCCCCAGCATTTT. Protein product: CASSDPRDLSQPQHF.

This clonotype showed up many times. CDR3 nucleotides: TGTGCCAGCAGCTCTATTGCTGGACTAGCGGACTTTTCCTACAATGAGCAGTTCTTC. Translated: CASSSIAGLADFSYNEQFF. The chain joins TRBV7-9 to TRBJ2-1; 10 nucleotides match TRBD2. The CDR3 covers 19 residues. Germline V CDR1 and CDR2: SEHNR, FQNEAQ (reference sequence). The ends lost 4 bases at V and 1 base at J; junction bases unmatched: 13.

This clonotype was counted at least ten times. This chain uses TRBV5-1 with TRBJ2-5; no reliable D call. This CDR3 is built from 12 residues. V dropped 0 bases and J dropped 3 bases, with 3 bases sitting between them. Germline assignment: CDR1 SGHRS and CDR2 YFSETQ. In nucleotides, the CDR3 is TGCGCCAGCAGCTTGGCCGAAGAGACCCAGTACTTC. It is translated as CASSLAEETQYF. The full variable domain, completed using reference TRBV5-1 and TRBJ2-5, is KAGVTQTPRYLIKTRGQQVTLSCSPISGHRSVSWYQQTPGQGLQFLFEYFSETQRNKGNFPGRFSGRQFSNSRSEMNVSTLELGDSALYLCASSLAEETQYFGPGTRLLVL.

This clonotype was detected many times. The chain links TRBV7-9 to TRBJ2-6; D call uncertain. The V gene lost 1 base and the J gene lost 0 bases, with 4 bases spanning the gap. This CDR3 contains 15 residues. Germline loops: CDR1 SEHNR, CDR2 FQNEAQ (reference sequence). Here the CDR3 reads CASSLGYSGANVLTF. The CDR3 DNA sequence: TGTGCCAGCAGCTTAGGGTACTCTGGGGCCAACGTCCTGACTTTC.

Only a few counts were recorded for this clonotype. The J gene is TRBJ2-1, the V gene TRBV5-1, with 9 bases aligning to TRBD2. Trimming removed 2 bases from V and 8 bases from J; junction bases left unmatched: 8. The CDR3 spans 15 residues. Germline lookup yields CDR1 SGHRS and CDR2 YFSETQ. The chain's CDR3 is CASSFGLAPRDEQFF. CDR3 in DNA: TGCGCCAGCAGCTTCGGACTAGCGCCTAGGGATGAGCAGTTCTTC.

This clonotype was seen repeatedly, ten times or more. V is TRBV5-5 and J is TRBJ2-5; the D gene could be TRBD1 or TRBD2 (5 bases each). Germline CDR1 and CDR2: SGHKS and YYEKEE (reference sequence). The germline V and J ends were trimmed by 7 bases and 0 bases, with 10 bases remaining between them. This CDR3 contains 13 residues. This CDR3 is CASGGRNQETQYF. In nucleotides, the CDR3 is TGTGCCAGCGGGGGACGTAACCAAGAGACCCAGTACTTC.

The V gene is TRBV12-3 or TRBV12-4, the J gene TRBJ1-2, with 8 bases identical to TRBD1. The J segment lost 7 bases and the V segment lost 5 bases, leaving 9 bases of the junction unmatched. CDR3 length equals 14 residues. CDR3 sequence (DNA): TGTGCCAGCAGTACCTACAGGGGGAAGGGTGGCTACACCTTC. Its protein product is CASSTYRGKGGYTF.

The chain is built from TRBV29-1 and TRBJ2-5; tentative D call: TRBD2 (5 bases). Germline V gene sequence: CDR1 SQVTM, CDR2 ANQGSEA. V was pared by 7 bases and J by 5 bases, with 11 bases between. CDR3 size: 11 residues. The CDR3 sequence: CSAGRGETQYF. CDR3 in DNA: TGCAGCGCCGGTCGCGGGGAGACCCAGTACTTC. Together with reference TRBV29-1 and TRBJ2-5, the CDR3 gives the full variable domain: SAVISQKPSRDICQRGTSLTIQCQVDSQVTMMFWYRQQPGQSLTLIATANQGSEATYESGFVIDKFPISRPNLTFSTLTVSNMSPEDSSIYLCSAGRGETQYFGPGTRLLVL.

In this sample, this clonotype turned up once. CDR3 sequence (DNA): TGTGCCAGCAAAGATCAGTCGTCCTACGAGCAGTACTTC. As protein: CASKDQSSYEQYF. The rearrangement uses TRBV27 and TRBJ2-7; D is unclear. With 7 bases removed from V and 1 base from J, the gap between germline ends came to 11 bases. Germline V gene sequence: CDR1 MNHEY, CDR2 SMNVEV (reference sequence). The CDR3 covers 13 residues.

This clonotype has ten or more counts. V and J are TRBV6-6 and TRBJ2-1; 16 bases line up with TRBD2. Germline values: CDR1 MNHNY, CDR2 SVGAGI (reference sequence). This CDR3 has 22 amino acids. V shed 5 bases and J 5 bases; nucleotides not matched to a gene: 21. The CDR3 loop reads CASSLLPRGLAGGPVRHNEQFF. In nucleotides, the CDR3 is TGTGCCAGCAGTCTCCTCCCCCGGGGACTAGCGGGAGGGCCGGTTAGGCACAATGAGCAGTTCTTC.

This clonotype has only a few counts. The CDR3 loop reads CAWSKGARSGNTIYF. The CDR3 coding sequence is TGTGCCTGGAGTAAGGGGGCTCGCTCTGGAAACACCATATATTTT. The rearrangement links TRBV30 to TRBJ1-3; 7 positions agree with TRBD1. Losses at the gene ends were 2 bases for V and 0 bases for J; bases not matched to a gene: 4. Looked up from germline, CDR1 is GTSNPN and CDR2 is SVGIG (reference sequence). The CDR3 runs 15 residues. Together with reference TRBV30 and TRBJ1-3, the CDR3 gives the full variable domain: SQTIHQWPATLVQPVGSPLSLECTVEGTSNPNLYWYRQAAGRGLQLLFYSVGIGQISSEVPQNLSASRPQDRQFILSSKKLLLSDSGFYLCAWSKGARSGNTIYFGEGSWLTVV.

CDR3 region: CASSLALITTGELFF. The CDR3 DNA follows: TGTGCCAGCAGCTTAGCGCTAATCACTACCGGGGAGCTGTTTTTT. The J gene is TRBJ2-2, the V gene TRBV7-6, with D unclear. CDR3 size: 15 residues. V was pared by 0 bases and J by 5 bases, with 10 bases between. CDR1 SGHVS and CDR2 FNYEAQ come from the germline V gene.

In this sample, this clonotype turned up a few times. This chain connects TRBV28 to TRBJ1-1; weak D call: TRBD1 (6 bases). V shed 4 bases and J shed 7 bases, with 31 bases lying between them. The CDR3 runs to 19 residues. Germline V gives CDR1 MDHEN, CDR2 SYDVKM. The CDR3 reads CASSSPVPRDTSGGDEAFF. CDR3 DNA: TGTGCCAGCAGTTCCCCGGTGCCCCGGGACACCAGTGGAGGGGATGAAGCTTTCTTT.

The sample holds many counts of this clonotype. The chain carries TRBV29-1 and TRBJ2-3, with 9 bases fitting TRBD1. The CDR3 is 17 amino acids. The germline V gene has CDR1 SQVTM and CDR2 ANQGSEA. The V gene end was trimmed by 3 bases and the J gene end by 1 base; junction bases not matched to a gene: 11. The CDR3 DNA reads as TGCAGCGTTGACGGGACAGGGAATCGGGCTGGCACAGATACGCAGTATTTT. It codes for CSVDGTGNRAGTDTQYF.

The chain employs TRBV18 and TRBJ1-1; D possibly corresponds to TRBD1 (5 bases). The CDR3 spans 14 residues. CDR1 and CDR2 from the germline V gene are KGHSH and LQKENI. Trimming shortened V by 5 bases and J by 4 bases, and 14 bases separated the two germline ends. The CDR3, as DNA: TGTGCCAGCTCAGCGGGACCACGACTCACTGAAGCTTTCTTT. This encodes CASSAGPRLTEAFF.

This chain uses TRBV19 with TRBJ2-7; 7 bases match TRBD1. The CDR3 sequence is 15 residues long. Germline V lookup: CDR1 LNHDA, CDR2 SQIVND (reference sequence). V gave up 3 bases and J gave up 2 bases; unmatched junction bases: 7. CDR3 protein: CASSIYRGSPYEQYF. CDR3 coding DNA: TGTGCCAGTAGTATTTACAGGGGATCCCCCTACGAGCAGTACTTC. Looking up the rest from reference TRBV19 and TRBJ2-7 gives the full variable domain: DGGITQSPKYLFRKEGQNVTLSCEQNLNHDAMYWYRQDPGQGLRLIYYSQIVNDFQKGDIAEGYSVSREKKESFPLTVTSAQKNPTAFYLCASSIYRGSPYEQYFGPGTRLTVT.

The chain carries TRBV20-1 and TRBJ2-5; D gene ambiguous. The V gene's germline CDR1 is DFQATT and CDR2 SNEGSKA (reference sequence). V was shortened by 0 bases and J by 5 bases, with 13 bases between the two germline ends. The CDR3 is made up of 14 amino acids. The CDR3 protein is CSARDLGWWETQYF. Here the CDR3 DNA reads TGCAGTGCTAGAGACTTAGGGTGGTGGGAGACCCAGTACTTC.

This clonotype has a handful of counts. The gene calls are TRBV4-2 and TRBJ2-7, with TRBD1 as a possible D gene (5 bases). Trimming shortened V by 0 bases and J by 4 bases, and 13 bases separated the two germline ends. This CDR3 spans 15 amino acids. Germline V lookup: CDR1 LGHNA, CDR2 YNFKEQ. CDR3 loop: CASSQEAGYPYEQYF. CDR3 nucleotides: TGTGCCAGCAGCCAAGAGGCAGGGTATCCATACGAGCAGTACTTC.

This clonotype was recorded a few times. This chain connects TRBV28 to TRBJ2-7; 10 bases align to TRBD2. The CDR3 runs to 15 residues. V dropped 3 bases and J dropped 3; count of bases not matched to a gene: 5. In germline, CDR1 is MDHEN, CDR2 SYDVKM. CDR3 in amino acids: CASSFSEREGYEQYF. In nucleotides, the CDR3 is TGTGCCAGCAGTTTCTCGGAGCGGGAGGGCTACGAGCAGTACTTC.

This clonotype was picked up a small number of times. The chain joins TRBV5-1 to TRBJ2-1; 9 nucleotides align to TRBD1. CDR3 length equals 15 residues. V lost 2 bases to trimming and J lost 7 bases; unmatched junction nucleotides: 7. Germline V gene sequence: CDR1 SGHRS, CDR2 YFSETQ. The CDR3 DNA is TGCGCCAGCAGCTTAACCGGGACAGGGTGTAATGAGCAGTTCTTC. This gives the protein CASSLTGTGCNEQFF.

This clonotype was counted many times. The rearrangement links TRBV27 to TRBJ1-6; a possible D gene is TRBD1 (5 bases). V lost 2 bases to trimming and J lost 7 bases, with 9 bases between them. The CDR3 runs 14 residues. Germline V gives CDR1 MNHEY, CDR2 SMNVEV (reference sequence). The CDR3 coding sequence is TGTGCCAGCAGTTTACGGGGGGGAAATTCACCCCTCCACTTT. Residues: CASSLRGGNSPLHF.